The 26 T cell receptor beta chains presented below share a single source sample, sequenced in a study of patients and donors after allogeneic stem cell transplantation. Each CDR3 protein gets one entry after TCRdb re-called the RT-PCR reads with MiXCR. The sample contains more than 850,000 distinct CDR3 sequences, roughly 17% of which appear only once. Sequencing input: blood, either unsorted or a sorted T cell fraction (not recorded which). Every receptor here comes from a human donor who was either an allogeneic HSCT recipient or a stem cell or donor lymphocyte infusion donor (not recorded which). It is not recorded whose cells these are; they may come from a transplant donor.

The table lists this clonotype with a few counts. The CDR3 spells CASSKGGWSDTQYF. In DNA form, the CDR3 reads TGTGCCAGCAGTAAGGGGGGTTGGTCAGATACGCAGTATTTT. The genes are TRBV27 and TRBJ2-3; D is tentatively TRBD1 or TRBD2 (6 bases each). The V end lost 5 bases, the J end lost 4 bases, and 13 bases lay between the germline ends. This CDR3 has 14 residues. Germline values: CDR1 MNHEY, CDR2 SMNVEV (reference sequence).

The sample holds a few counts of this clonotype. The chain is built from TRBV29-1 and TRBJ2-7; 7 bases align to TRBD2. The CDR3 contains 13 residues. Germline V gene lookup returns CDR1 SQVTM and CDR2 ANQGSEA. With 6 bases clipped from V and 0 bases from J, the junction kept 5 bases outside the gene matches. The CDR3 DNA is TGCAGCGTCAGCGGGGAGATCTCCTACGAGCAGTACTTC. It encodes CSVSGEISYEQYF.

The table lists this clonotype with a few counts. The CDR3 nucleotides are TGTGCCAGCAGCGTATTGGGGACTAGTTATTACAATGAGCAGTTCTTC. It encodes CASSVLGTSYYNEQFF. The rearrangement joins TRBV11-2 to TRBJ2-1; 8 bases map to TRBD2. V dropped 5 bases and J dropped 4; count of bases not matched to a gene: 10. CDR3 length: 16 residues. CDR1 SGHAT and CDR2 FQNNGV come from the germline V gene.

The chain combines TRBV29-1 with TRBJ2-1, with 7 bases identical to TRBD2. V trimming: 3 bases; J trimming: 8 bases; junction bases outside the gene matches: 10. CDR1 and CDR2 from the germline V gene are SQVTM and ANQGSEA. The CDR3 contains 14 residues. CDR3 protein: CSVDAAGESDEQFF. CDR3 DNA: TGCAGCGTTGATGCTGCGGGGGAAAGCGATGAGCAGTTCTTC.

This clonotype has only a few counts. This chain joins TRBV4-2 and TRBJ1-4; 7 bases line up with TRBD1. The CDR3 contains 15 residues. CDR1 is LGHNA and CDR2 is YNFKEQ in the germline V gene. V lost 1 base and J lost 4; bases outside the gene matches: 3. The CDR3 protein is CASSQADRNNEKLFF. For the CDR3, the DNA is TGTGCCAGCAGCCAAGCGGACAGGAATAATGAAAAACTGTTTTTT.

CDR3: CASSFRLTARGVQETQYF. DNA for the CDR3: TGTGCCAGCAGCTTCCGCCTGACAGCCCGCGGGGTACAAGAGACCCAGTACTTC. This chain uses TRBV7-8 with TRBJ2-5; weak D call: TRBD2 (6 bases). Per the germline V gene, CDR1 is SGHVS and CDR2 is FQNEAQ. CDR3 size: 18 residues. Trimming removed 3 bases at V and 2 bases at J, with 22 bases between.

This chain links TRBV12-3 or TRBV12-4 with TRBJ1-5; D is unclear. V lost 5 bases to trimming and J lost 0 bases, with 8 bases between them. This CDR3 region has 14 residues. The CDR3 nucleotides read TGTGCCAGCAGTGGAAGGAGTAGCAATCAGCCCCAGCATTTT. As protein: CASSGRSSNQPQHF.

This clonotype was recorded a few times. J is TRBJ2-5 and V is TRBV10-3; no clear D. V was cut by 6 bases and J by 3 bases, with 8 bases left in between. CDR3 length: 12 residues. Germline CDR1 and CDR2: ENHRY and SYGVKD. The CDR3 coding sequence is TGTGCCATCAGCTTGGAAAAAGAGACCCAGTACTTC. This encodes CAISLEKETQYF.

This clonotype turned up a few times. CDR3 protein: CASSLGLAGGFNEQFF. The CDR3 nucleotides are TGTGCCAGCAGTTTAGGACTAGCGGGGGGGTTCAATGAGCAGTTCTTC. The rearrangement joins TRBV12-3 or TRBV12-4 to TRBJ2-1, with 14 bases lining up with TRBD2. The CDR3 covers 16 residues. The V segment lost 1 base and the J segment 6 bases; nucleotides outside the gene matches: 2.

The chain employs TRBV15 and TRBJ1-1; D uncertain. Germline loops: CDR1 LNHNV, CDR2 YYDKDF (reference sequence). V was clipped by 0 bases and J by 7 bases, with 12 bases between them. The length of the CDR3 is 14 residues. The CDR3 sequence is CATSRDRSRIEAFF. CDR3 DNA sequence: TGTGCCACCAGCAGAGATCGATCCCGGATTGAAGCTTTCTTT.

The chain carries TRBV12-3 or TRBV12-4 and TRBJ1-6; maybe TRBD1 (6 bases). The CDR3 loop spans 14 amino acids. The germline V and J ends were trimmed by 4 bases and 7 bases, with 11 bases remaining between them. CDR3 amino acids: CASSSWDTNSPLHF. CDR3 DNA: TGTGCCAGCAGTTCGTGGGACACAAATTCACCCCTCCACTTT.

This clonotype has at least ten counts. Here the CDR3 DNA reads TGTGCCATCAGTACAGGGGACGCCAATCAGCCCCAGCATTTT. This translates into CAISTGDANQPQHF. The chain is built from TRBV10-3 and TRBJ1-5, with 7 bases that match TRBD1. The CDR3 totals 14 residues. The junction had 4 bases not matched to a gene; V was cut back by 5 bases and J by 3 bases. Germline loops: CDR1 ENHRY, CDR2 SYGVKD.

The DNA of the CDR3 is TGTGCCAGCCGGAGGCAACCCTACAATGAGCAGTTCTTC. This encodes CASRRQPYNEQFF. The chain joins TRBV2 to TRBJ2-1, with D maybe TRBD2 (5 bases). The CDR3 totals 13 residues. Germline values: CDR1 SNHLY, CDR2 FYNNEI. Trimming left V 8 bases short and J 2 bases short, with 10 bases between.

This clonotype came up a few times. The chain links TRBV2 to TRBJ2-2; TRBD2 aligns across 13 bases. The CDR3 is 18 amino acids. The V and J ends lost 6 bases and 0 bases, in that order; junction bases with no gene match: 7. Looked up from germline, CDR1 is SNHLY and CDR2 is FYNNEI. The CDR3 here is CASRPGLAGKSNTGELFF. The CDR3, as DNA: TGTGCCAGCAGGCCGGGACTAGCGGGGAAATCGAACACCGGGGAGCTGTTTTTT.

V gene TRBV9 combines with J gene TRBJ2-4, with 15 bases lining up with TRBD2. The CDR3 covers 19 residues. The germline V gene has CDR1 SGDLS and CDR2 YYNGEE. J was trimmed by 0 bases and V by 5 bases; bases with no gene match: 9. CDR3 DNA sequence: TGTGCCAGCAGTGGGACTAGCGGGGGGCCACGGCTAGCCAAAAACATTCAGTACTTC. It specifies CASSGTSGGPRLAKNIQYF.

This clonotype was counted between two and nine times. J is TRBJ2-2 and V is TRBV4-2; 10 nucleotides align to TRBD2. V trimming: 1 base; J trimming: 2 bases; junction bases outside the gene matches: 10. The CDR3 is made up of 19 amino acids. Per germline, CDR1 LGHNA and CDR2 YNFKEQ. The DNA of the CDR3 is TGTGCCAGCAGCCAAGCATTGCTAGCGGGAGCGGGAAACACCGGGGAGCTGTTTTTT. It specifies CASSQALLAGAGNTGELFF.

This CDR3 is CASSTQDSLPYEQYF. The CDR3, as DNA: TGTGCCAGCAGTACTCAGGACAGCCTACCCTACGAGCAGTACTTC. The gene calls are TRBV2 and TRBJ2-7; the D gene is possibly TRBD1 (6 bases). Germline assignment: CDR1 SNHLY and CDR2 FYNNEI. There are 15 residues in the CDR3. With 5 bases removed from V and 2 bases from J, the gap between germline ends came to 16 bases. Full variable domain (outside the CDR3, taken from reference TRBV2 and TRBJ2-7): EPEVTQTPSHQVTQMGQEVILRCVPISNHLYFYWYRQILGQKVEFLVSFYNNEISEKSEIFDDQFSVERPDGSNFTLKIRSTKLEDSAMYFCASSTQDSLPYEQYFGPGTRLTVT.

This clonotype was found many times. This sequence joins TRBV12-3 or TRBV12-4 and TRBJ2-1; D might be TRBD1 or TRBD2, each matching 5 bases. The CDR3 is made up of 17 amino acids. V lost 5 bases to trimming and J lost 8 bases, with 25 bases between them. The CDR3 reads CASSPPPTGPPVDEQFF. CDR3 coding DNA: TGTGCCAGCAGTCCACCTCCTACGGGACCCCCGGTCGATGAGCAGTTCTTC.

This clonotype was observed at least ten times. The rearrangement joins TRBV20-1 to TRBJ1-1, with 7 bases identical to TRBD1. Germline V gene lookup returns CDR1 DFQATT and CDR2 SNEGSKA (reference sequence). There are 17 residues in the CDR3. V lost 0 bases and J lost 3; bases outside the gene matches: 13. The CDR3 coding sequence is TGCAGTGCTAGAGATGAGCGGAGACAGGGTTGGTACACTGAAGCTTTCTTT. It is translated as CSARDERRQGWYTEAFF.

The chain is built from TRBV15 and TRBJ2-7, with 7 bases identical to TRBD2. The V segment lost 0 bases and the J segment 7 bases; nucleotides outside the gene matches: 9. CDR3 length: 15 amino acids. Germline lookup yields CDR1 LNHNV and CDR2 YYDKDF (reference sequence). This chain's CDR3 is CATSRDRAGVGEQYF. Here the CDR3 DNA reads TGTGCCACCAGCAGAGATCGGGCGGGAGTGGGGGAGCAGTACTTC.

This clonotype has a count of ten or more. The gene calls are TRBV7-3 and TRBJ2-3, with D possibly matching TRBD2 (5 bases). This CDR3 has 14 residues. The germline V gene has CDR1 SGHTA and CDR2 FQGTGA. Deletions cut 2 bases from V and 1 base from J, with 7 bases between. The CDR3 region is CASSLGSGTDTQYF. For the CDR3, the DNA is TGTGCCAGCAGCTTAGGTAGCGGCACAGATACGCAGTATTTT.

This clonotype appeared once. CDR3 sequence reads: CASSLGTGNTDTQYF. The CDR3, as DNA: TGCGCCAGCAGCTTAGGGACGGGCAACACAGATACGCAGTATTTT. V is TRBV5-1 and J is TRBJ2-3, with D tentatively TRBD1 or TRBD2 (5 bases each). The CDR3 has 15 residues. CDR1 and CDR2 (germline): SGHRS, YFSETQ. The ends were cut back, 2 bases at V and 2 bases at J, with 12 bases in the middle.

The V and J genes are TRBV4-3 and TRBJ2-7, with D possibly TRBD2 on 5 matching bases. Germline CDR1 and CDR2: LGHNA and YSLEER. CDR3 size: 14 residues. V was trimmed by 2 bases and J by 5 bases, leaving 13 bases between them. CDR3 bases: TGCGCCAGCAGCCAAAAGAGGGCGGACCACGAGCAGTACTTC. It yields the protein CASSQKRADHEQYF.

This chain joins TRBV29-1 and TRBJ2-7; a possible D gene is TRBD1 (5 bases). From germline, CDR1 is SQVTM and CDR2 ANQGSEA. CDR3 length: 13 residues. V dropped 6 bases and J dropped 7 bases, with 19 bases sitting between them. CDR3 in DNA: TGCAGCGTCCGAACAGGCCCAAGCAGGGAGCAGTACTTC. Its protein product is CSVRTGPSREQYF.

This clonotype turned up a few times. This chain uses TRBV12-3 or TRBV12-4 with TRBJ1-4; 9 bases align to TRBD1. The CDR3 has 15 residues. The trim removed 3 bases at V and 7 bases at J, leaving 6 bases unmatched. CDR3: CASSFGTGGSEKLFF. DNA for the CDR3: TGTGCCAGCAGTTTTGGCACAGGGGGCAGTGAAAAACTGTTTTTT.

This clonotype has only a few counts. V usage is TRBV9 and J usage is TRBJ1-1; D remains ambiguous. The CDR3 totals 14 residues. Deletions cut 0 bases from V and 1 base from J, with 7 bases between. The V gene's germline CDR1 is SGDLS and CDR2 YYNGEE. This CDR3 reads CASSVDAENTEAFF. CDR3 DNA sequence: TGTGCCAGCAGCGTAGACGCAGAGAACACTGAAGCTTTCTTT. The entire variable domain, with the rest obtained from reference TRBV9 and TRBJ1-1, is as follows: DSGVTQTPKHLITATGQRVTLRCSPRSGDLSVYWYQQSLDQGLQFLIQYYNGEERAKGNILERFSAQQFPDLHSELNLSSLELGDSALYFCASSVDAENTEAFFGQGTRLTVV.